This T cell receptor (beta chain) was captured in a study of OX40 agonist ivuxolimab in advanced cancers. For the study at large: Administration of intravenous ivuxolimab to patients occurred every 2 weeks at 0.01 to 10 mg/kg.

The CDR3 consists of 12 residues. Per germline, CDR1 GTSNPN and CDR2 SVGIG (reference sequence). The V end was cut by 3 bases, the J end by 10 bases, with 15 bases between. Here immunoSEQ multiplex PCR was the method, and the copy in TCRdb shows in-frame clones only, minus some. The table lists roughly 49,000 clones, about 90% of them singletons. The receptor was isolated from an adult with an advanced solid tumor such as melanoma, head and neck, liver or kidney cancer. This sample comprised CD4+ or CD8+ T cells sorted from blood, obtained in a trial of the OX40 agonist ivuxolimab. This chain links TRBV30 with TRBJ1-1; D is uncertain. CDR3 sequence: CAWRAPSIGAFF. The CDR3 coding sequence is TGTGCCTGGAGAGCCCCTTCTATCGGAGCTTTCTTT.